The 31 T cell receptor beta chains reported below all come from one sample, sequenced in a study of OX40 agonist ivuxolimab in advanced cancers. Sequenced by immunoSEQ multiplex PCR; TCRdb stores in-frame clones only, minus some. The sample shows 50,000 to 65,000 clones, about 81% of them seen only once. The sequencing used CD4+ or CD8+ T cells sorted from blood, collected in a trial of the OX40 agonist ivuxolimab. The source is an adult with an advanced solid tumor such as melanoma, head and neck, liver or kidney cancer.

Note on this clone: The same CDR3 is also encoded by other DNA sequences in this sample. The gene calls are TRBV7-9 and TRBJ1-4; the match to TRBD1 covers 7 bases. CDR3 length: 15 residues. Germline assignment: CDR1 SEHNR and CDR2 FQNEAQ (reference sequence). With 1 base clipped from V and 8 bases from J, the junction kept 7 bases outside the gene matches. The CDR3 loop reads CASSLVEGAGEKLFF. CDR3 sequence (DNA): TGTGCCAGCAGCTTAGTGGAGGGGGCAGGGGAAAAACTGTTTTTT.

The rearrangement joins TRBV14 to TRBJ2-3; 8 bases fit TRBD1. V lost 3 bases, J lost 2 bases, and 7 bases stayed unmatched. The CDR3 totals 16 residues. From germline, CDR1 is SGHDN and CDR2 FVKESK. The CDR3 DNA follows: TGTGCCAGCAGCCATCTTGGACAGGGCGACACAGATACGCAGTATTTT. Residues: CASSHLGQGDTDTQYF.

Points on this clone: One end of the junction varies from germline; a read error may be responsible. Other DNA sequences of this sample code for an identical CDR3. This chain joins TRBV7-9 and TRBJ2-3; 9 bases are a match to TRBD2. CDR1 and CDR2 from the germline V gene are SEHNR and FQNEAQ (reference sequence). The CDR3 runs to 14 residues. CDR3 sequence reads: CASSLAGSTDTQYF. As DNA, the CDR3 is TGTGCCAGCAGCCTAGCGGGGAGCACAGATACGCAGTATTTT.

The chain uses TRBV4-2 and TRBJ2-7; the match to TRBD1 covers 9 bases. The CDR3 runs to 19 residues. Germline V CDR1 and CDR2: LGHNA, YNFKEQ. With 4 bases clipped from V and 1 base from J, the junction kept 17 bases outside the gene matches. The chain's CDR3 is CASSLNSGTGPFSSYEQYF. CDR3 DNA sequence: TGTGCCAGCAGCCTTAACTCCGGGACAGGGCCCTTTTCTTCCTACGAGCAGTACTTC.

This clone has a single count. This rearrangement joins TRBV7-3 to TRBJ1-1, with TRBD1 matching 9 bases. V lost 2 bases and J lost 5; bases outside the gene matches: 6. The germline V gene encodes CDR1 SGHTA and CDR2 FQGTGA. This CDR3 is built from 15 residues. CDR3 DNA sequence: TGTGCCAGCAGCTTAGGGGGACAGGGCTGGACTGAAGCTTTCTTT. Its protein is CASSLGGQGWTEAFF.

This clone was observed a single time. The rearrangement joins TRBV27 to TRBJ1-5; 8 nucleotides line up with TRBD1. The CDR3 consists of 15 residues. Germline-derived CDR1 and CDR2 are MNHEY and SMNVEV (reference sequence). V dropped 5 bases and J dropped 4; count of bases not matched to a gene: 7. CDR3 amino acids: CASSINRDRNQPQHF. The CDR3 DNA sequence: TGTGCCAGCAGTATCAACAGGGACAGGAATCAGCCCCAGCATTTT.

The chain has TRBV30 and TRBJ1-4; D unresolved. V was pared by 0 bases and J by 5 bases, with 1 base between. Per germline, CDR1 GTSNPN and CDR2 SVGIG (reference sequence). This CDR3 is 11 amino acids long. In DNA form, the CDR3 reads TGTGCCTGGAGTGTGAATGAAAAACTGTTTTTT. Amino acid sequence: CAWSVNEKLFF.

The CDR3 here is CATSRDRGPIQYF. CDR3 in DNA: TGTGCCACCAGCAGGGATCGAGGTCCCATTCAGTACTTC. The chain joins TRBV15 to TRBJ2-4; D unclear. V was clipped by 3 bases and J by 9 bases, with 12 bases between them. Germline CDR1 LNHNV, CDR2 YYDKDF (reference sequence). The CDR3 is 13 amino acids.

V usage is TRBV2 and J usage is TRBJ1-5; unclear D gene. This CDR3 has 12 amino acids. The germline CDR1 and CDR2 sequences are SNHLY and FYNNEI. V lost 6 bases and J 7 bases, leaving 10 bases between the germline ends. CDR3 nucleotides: TGTGCCAGCAGCCCCATTCGACAGCCCCAGCATTTT. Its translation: CASSPIRQPQHF.

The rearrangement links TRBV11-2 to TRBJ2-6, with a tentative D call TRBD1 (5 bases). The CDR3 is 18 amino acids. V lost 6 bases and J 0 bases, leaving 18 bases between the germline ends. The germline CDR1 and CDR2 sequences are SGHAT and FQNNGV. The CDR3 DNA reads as TGTGCCAGCAGTCCCGGGTGGGGCGCGAACTCTGGGGCCAACGTCCTGACTTTC. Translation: CASSPGWGANSGANVLTF. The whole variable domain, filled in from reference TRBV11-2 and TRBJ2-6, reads EAGVAQSPRYKIIEKRQSVAFWCNPISGHATLYWYQQILGQGPKLLIQFQNNGVVDDSQLPKDRFSAERLKGVDSTLKIQPAKLEDSAVYLCASSPGWGANSGANVLTFGAGSRLTVL.

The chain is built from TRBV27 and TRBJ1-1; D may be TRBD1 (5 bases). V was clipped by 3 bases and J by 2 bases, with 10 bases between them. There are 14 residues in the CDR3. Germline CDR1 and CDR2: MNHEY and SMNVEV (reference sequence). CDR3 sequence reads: CASSFHRINTEAFF. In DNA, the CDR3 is TGTGCCAGCAGTTTTCACAGGATTAACACTGAAGCTTTCTTT.

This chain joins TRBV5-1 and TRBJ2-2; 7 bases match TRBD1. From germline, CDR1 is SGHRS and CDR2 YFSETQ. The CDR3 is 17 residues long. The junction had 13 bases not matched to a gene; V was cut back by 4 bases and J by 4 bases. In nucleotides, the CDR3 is TGCGCCAGCAGCCCCTCTAGACAGGGACGTTCCACCGGGGAGCTGTTTTTT. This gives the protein CASSPSRQGRSTGELFF.

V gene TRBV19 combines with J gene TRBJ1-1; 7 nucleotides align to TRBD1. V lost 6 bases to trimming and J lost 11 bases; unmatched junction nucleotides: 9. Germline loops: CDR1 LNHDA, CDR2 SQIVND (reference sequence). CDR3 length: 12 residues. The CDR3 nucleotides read TGTGCCAGTAGGGACAGGACCAGGGTGGCTTTCTTT. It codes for CASRDRTRVAFF. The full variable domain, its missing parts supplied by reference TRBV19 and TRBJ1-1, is DGGITQSPKYLFRKEGQNVTLSCEQNLNHDAMYWYRQDPGQGLRLIYYSQIVNDFQKGDIAEGYSVSREKKESFPLTVTSAQKNPTAFYLCASRDRTRVAFFGQGTRLTVV.

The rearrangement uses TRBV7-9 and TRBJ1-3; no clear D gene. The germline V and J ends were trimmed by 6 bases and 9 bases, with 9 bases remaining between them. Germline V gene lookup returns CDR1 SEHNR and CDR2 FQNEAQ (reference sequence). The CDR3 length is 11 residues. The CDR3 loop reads CASSLITTIYF. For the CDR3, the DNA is TGTGCCAGCAGTTTGATTACCACCATATATTTT.

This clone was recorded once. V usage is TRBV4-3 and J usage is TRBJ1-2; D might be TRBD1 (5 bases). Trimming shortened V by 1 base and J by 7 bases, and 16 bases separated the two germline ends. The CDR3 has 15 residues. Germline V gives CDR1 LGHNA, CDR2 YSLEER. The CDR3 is CASSQGRASGVGYTF. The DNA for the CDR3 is TGCGCCAGCAGCCAAGGCAGGGCTTCTGGCGTTGGCTACACCTTC.

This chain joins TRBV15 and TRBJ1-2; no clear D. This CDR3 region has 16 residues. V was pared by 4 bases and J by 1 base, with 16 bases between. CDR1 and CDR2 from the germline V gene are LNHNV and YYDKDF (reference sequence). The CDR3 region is CATSTRFIRVNYGYTF. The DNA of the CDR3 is TGTGCCACCAGCACGAGATTCATTCGGGTTAACTATGGCTACACCTTC.

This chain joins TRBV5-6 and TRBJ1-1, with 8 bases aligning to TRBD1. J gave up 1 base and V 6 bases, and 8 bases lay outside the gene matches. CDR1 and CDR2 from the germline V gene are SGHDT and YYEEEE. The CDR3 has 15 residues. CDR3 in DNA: TGTGCCAGCATCCGAGGGGACAGGCCGAACACTGAAGCTTTCTTT. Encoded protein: CASIRGDRPNTEAFF. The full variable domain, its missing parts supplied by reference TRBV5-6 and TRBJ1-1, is DAGVTQSPTHLIKTRGQQVTLRCSPKSGHDTVSWYQQALGQGPQFIFQYYEEEERQRGNFPDRFSGHQFPNYSSELNVNALLLGDSALYLCASIRGDRPNTEAFFGQGTRLTVV.

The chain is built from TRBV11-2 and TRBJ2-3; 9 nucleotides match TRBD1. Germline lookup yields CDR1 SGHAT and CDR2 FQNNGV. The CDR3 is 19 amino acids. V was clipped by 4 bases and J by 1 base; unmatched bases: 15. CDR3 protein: CASSSPGQGDVTGTDTQYF. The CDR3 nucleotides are TGTGCCAGCAGCTCACCGGGACAGGGTGATGTTACGGGCACAGATACGCAGTATTTT.

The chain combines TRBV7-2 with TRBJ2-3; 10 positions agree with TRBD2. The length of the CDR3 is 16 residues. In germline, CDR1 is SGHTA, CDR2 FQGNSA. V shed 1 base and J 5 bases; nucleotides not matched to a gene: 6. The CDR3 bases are TGTGCCAGCAGCTTAGGTAGCGGGGGGAGGAAAGATACGCAGTATTTT. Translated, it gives CASSLGSGGRKDTQYF.

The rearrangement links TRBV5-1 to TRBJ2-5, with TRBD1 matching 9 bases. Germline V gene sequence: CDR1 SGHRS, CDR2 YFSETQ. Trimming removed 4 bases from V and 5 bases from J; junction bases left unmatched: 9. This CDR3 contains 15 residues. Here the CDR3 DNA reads TGCGCCAGCAGCCAAGGGACAGGGCCCCAGGAGACCCAGTACTTC. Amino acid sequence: CASSQGTGPQETQYF. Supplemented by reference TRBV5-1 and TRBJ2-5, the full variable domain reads KAGVTQTPRYLIKTRGQQVTLSCSPISGHRSVSWYQQTPGQGLQFLFEYFSETQRNKGNFPGRFSGRQFSNSRSEMNVSTLELGDSALYLCASSQGTGPQETQYFGPGTRLLVL.

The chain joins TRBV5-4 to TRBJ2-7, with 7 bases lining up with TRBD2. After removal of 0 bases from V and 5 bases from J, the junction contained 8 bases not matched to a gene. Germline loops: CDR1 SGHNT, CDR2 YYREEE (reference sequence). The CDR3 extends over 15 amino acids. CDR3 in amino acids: CASSLVGGGVDEQYF. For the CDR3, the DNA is TGTGCCAGCAGCTTGGTGGGGGGAGGGGTCGACGAGCAGTACTTC.

The CDR3 sequence is CASSVGVSTSTDTQYF. CDR3 in DNA: TGTGCCAGCAGCGTCGGGGTTTCGACTAGCACAGATACGCAGTATTTT. The chain uses TRBV9 and TRBJ2-3; a weak D match, TRBD2 (5 bases). Germline V gene data show CDR1 as SGDLS and CDR2 as YYNGEE. The V end lost 2 bases, the J end lost 0 bases, and 13 bases lay between the germline ends. This CDR3 has 16 residues.

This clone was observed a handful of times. The CDR3 DNA is TGTGCCAGCAGCTCGGTCCTGGGACTAGTGAACGGTGAGCAGTTCTTC. Protein sequence: CASSSVLGLVNGEQFF. The chain carries TRBV7-2 and TRBJ2-1, with TRBD2 identical over 8 bases. The germline CDR1 and CDR2 sequences are SGHTA and FQGNSA. The CDR3 spans 16 residues. J lost 9 bases, V lost 4 bases, and 14 bases had no gene match.

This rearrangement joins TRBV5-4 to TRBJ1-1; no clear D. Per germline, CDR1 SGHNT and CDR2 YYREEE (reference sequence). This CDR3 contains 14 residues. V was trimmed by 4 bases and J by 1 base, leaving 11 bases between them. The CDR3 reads CASSPGLRNTEAFF. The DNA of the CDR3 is TGTGCCAGCAGCCCAGGACTCAGGAACACTGAAGCTTTCTTT.

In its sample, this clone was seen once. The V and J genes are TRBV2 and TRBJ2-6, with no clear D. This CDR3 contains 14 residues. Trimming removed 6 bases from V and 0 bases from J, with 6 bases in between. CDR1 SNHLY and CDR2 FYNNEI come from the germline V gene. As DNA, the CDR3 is TGTGCCAGCAGGGGCCTCTCTGGGGCCAACGTCCTGACTTTC. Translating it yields CASRGLSGANVLTF.

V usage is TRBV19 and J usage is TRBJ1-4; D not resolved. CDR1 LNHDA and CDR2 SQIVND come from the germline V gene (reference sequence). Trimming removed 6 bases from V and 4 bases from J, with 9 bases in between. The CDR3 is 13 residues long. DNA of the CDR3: TGTGCCAGTAGGGGAGTTTTTAATGAAAAACTGTTTTTT. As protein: CASRGVFNEKLFF.

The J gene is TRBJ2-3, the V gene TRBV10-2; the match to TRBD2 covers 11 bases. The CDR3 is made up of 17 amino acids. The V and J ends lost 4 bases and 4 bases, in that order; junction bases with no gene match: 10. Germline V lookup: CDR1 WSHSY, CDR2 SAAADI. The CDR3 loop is CASSVGFSGGAADTQYF. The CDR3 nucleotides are TGCGCCAGCAGTGTGGGATTTAGCGGGGGGGCCGCAGATACGCAGTATTTT.

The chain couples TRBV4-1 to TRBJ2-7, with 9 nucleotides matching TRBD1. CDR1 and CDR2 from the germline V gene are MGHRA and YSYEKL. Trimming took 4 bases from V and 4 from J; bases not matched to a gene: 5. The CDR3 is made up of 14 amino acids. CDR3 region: CASSPRTGVYEQYF. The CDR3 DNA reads TGCGCCAGCAGCCCCCGGACAGGGGTTTACGAGCAGTACTTC.

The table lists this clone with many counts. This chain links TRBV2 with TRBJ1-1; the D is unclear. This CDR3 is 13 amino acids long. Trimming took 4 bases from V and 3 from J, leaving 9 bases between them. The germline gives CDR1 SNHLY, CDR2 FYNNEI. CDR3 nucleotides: TGTGCCAGCAGTGTGGACCGTTACACTGAAGCTTTCTTT. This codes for CASSVDRYTEAFF.

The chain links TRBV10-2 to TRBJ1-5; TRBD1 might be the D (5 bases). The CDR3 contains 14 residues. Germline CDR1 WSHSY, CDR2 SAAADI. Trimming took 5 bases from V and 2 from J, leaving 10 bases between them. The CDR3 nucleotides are TGCGCCAGCAGTCCAGGGTTGGGCAATCAGCCCCAGCATTTT. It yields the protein CASSPGLGNQPQHF.

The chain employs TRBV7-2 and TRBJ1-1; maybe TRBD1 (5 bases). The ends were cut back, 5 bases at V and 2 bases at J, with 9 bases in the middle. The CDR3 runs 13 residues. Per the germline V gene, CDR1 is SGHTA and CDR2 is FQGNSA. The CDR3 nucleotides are TGTGCCAGCAGCGGGACGTTAAACACTGAAGCTTTCTTT. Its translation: CASSGTLNTEAFF.